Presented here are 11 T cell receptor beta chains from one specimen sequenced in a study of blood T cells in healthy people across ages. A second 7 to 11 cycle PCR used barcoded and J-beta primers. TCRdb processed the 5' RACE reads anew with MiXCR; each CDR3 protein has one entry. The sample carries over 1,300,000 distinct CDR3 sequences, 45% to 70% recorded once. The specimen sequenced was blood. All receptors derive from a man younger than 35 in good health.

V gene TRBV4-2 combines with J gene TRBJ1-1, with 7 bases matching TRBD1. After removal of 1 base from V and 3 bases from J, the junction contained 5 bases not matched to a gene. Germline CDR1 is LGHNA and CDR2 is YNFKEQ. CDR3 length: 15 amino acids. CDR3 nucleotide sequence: TGTGCCAGCAGCCAAGCGATGGGGACAGACACTGAAGCTTTCTTT. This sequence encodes CASSQAMGTDTEAFF.

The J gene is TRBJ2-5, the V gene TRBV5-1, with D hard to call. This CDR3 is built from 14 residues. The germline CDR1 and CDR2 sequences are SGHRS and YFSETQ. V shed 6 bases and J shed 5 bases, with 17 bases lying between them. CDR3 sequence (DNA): TGCGCCAGCAACGTGGTGTCGGGCGCGGAGACCCAGTACTTC. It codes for CASNVVSGAETQYF.

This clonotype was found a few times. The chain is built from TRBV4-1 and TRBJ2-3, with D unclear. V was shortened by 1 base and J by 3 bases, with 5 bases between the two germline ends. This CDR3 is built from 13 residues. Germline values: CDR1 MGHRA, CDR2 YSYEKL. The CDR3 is CASSQGKTDTQYF. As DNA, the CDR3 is TGCGCCAGCAGCCAAGGAAAGACAGATACGCAGTATTTT.

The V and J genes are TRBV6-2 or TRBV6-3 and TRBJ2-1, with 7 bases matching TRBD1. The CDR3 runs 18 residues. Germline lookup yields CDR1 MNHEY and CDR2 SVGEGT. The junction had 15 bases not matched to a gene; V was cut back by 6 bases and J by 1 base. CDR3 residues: CASSETGQALYSYNEQFF. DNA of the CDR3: TGTGCCAGCAGCGAGACCGGACAGGCCCTTTATTCCTACAATGAGCAGTTCTTC.

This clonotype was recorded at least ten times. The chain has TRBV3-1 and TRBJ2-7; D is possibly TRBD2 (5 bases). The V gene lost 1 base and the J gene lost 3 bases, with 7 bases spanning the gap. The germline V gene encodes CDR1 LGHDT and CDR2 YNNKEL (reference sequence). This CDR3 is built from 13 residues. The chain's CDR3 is CASSQVRGYEQYF. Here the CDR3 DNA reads TGTGCCAGCAGCCAAGTTCGGGGCTACGAGCAGTACTTC.

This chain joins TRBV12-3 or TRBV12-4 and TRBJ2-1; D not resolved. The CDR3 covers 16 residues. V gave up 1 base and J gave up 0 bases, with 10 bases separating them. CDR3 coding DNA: TGTGCCAGCAGTTTAGTGGCGCTTAGCTCCTACAATGAGCAGTTCTTC. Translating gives CASSLVALSSYNEQFF.

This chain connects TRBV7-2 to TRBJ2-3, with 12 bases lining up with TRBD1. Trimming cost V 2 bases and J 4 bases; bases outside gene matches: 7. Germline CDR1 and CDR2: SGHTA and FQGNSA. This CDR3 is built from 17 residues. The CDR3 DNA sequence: TGTGCCAGCAGCTTAAGGGCGGGACAGGGGGCGGCAGATACGCAGTATTTT. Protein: CASSLRAGQGAADTQYF.

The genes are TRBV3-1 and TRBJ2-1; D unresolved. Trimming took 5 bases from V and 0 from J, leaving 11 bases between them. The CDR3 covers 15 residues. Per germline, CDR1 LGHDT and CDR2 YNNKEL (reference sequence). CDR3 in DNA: TGTGCCAGCAGCGAAATAATGAGCTCCTACAATGAGCAGTTCTTC. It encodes CASSEIMSSYNEQFF.

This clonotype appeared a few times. The DNA for the CDR3 is TGTGCCAGCAGTCCGAATTGGAGCGGGGAGGGTAATGAGCAGTTCTTC. Translation: CASSPNWSGEGNEQFF. The J gene is TRBJ2-1, the V gene TRBV27, with 7 bases identical to TRBD2. The J segment lost 7 bases and the V segment lost 5 bases, leaving 14 bases of the junction unmatched. Germline V lookup: CDR1 MNHEY, CDR2 SMNVEV (reference sequence). The CDR3 sequence is 16 residues long.

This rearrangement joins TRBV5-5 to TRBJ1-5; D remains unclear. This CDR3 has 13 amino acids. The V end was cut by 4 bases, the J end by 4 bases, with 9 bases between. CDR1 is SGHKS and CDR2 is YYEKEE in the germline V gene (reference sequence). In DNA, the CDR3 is TGTGCCAGCAGCACCCTATCTAATCAGCCCCAGCATTTT. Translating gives CASSTLSNQPQHF.

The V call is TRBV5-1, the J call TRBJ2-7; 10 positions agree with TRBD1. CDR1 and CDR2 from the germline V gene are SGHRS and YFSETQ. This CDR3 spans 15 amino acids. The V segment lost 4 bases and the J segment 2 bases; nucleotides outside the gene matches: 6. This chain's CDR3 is CASSASGTGAYEQYF. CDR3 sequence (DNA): TGCGCCAGCAGCGCCTCCGGGACAGGGGCCTACGAGCAGTACTTC.